The 29 T cell receptor beta chains below were found in one sample sequenced in a study of blood T cell repertoires in COVID-19. Profiled with immunoSEQ multiplex PCR; TCRdb holds only in-frame clones, not every one. Of approximately 150,000 clones listed, less than 80% were seen once; the top ten hold around 19%. The sample comprised PBMCs or T cells enriched from blood (not recorded which). The receptors here all came from a woman in her 70s in a cohort exposed to, infected with or recovered from COVID-19 (not recorded which).

The V gene is TRBV19, the J gene TRBJ1-1; no reliable D call. Trimming shortened V by 6 bases and J by 5 bases, and 13 bases separated the two germline ends. In germline, CDR1 is LNHDA, CDR2 SQIVND (reference sequence). The CDR3 length is 13 residues. The CDR3 spells CASRSFVRTEAFF. The CDR3 DNA is TGTGCCAGTAGGTCGTTTGTCCGGACTGAAGCTTTCTTT.

V gene TRBV30 combines with J gene TRBJ2-7; 8 positions agree with TRBD1. CDR3 length equals 14 residues. Germline CDR1 reads GTSNPN; CDR2 reads SVGIG (reference sequence). V was clipped by 1 base and J by 7 bases; unmatched bases: 9. The CDR3 DNA reads as TGTGCCTGGAGTGCCCGGGACAGGTTGCAGGAGCAGTACTTC. It specifies CAWSARDRLQEQYF.

The V gene is TRBV11-3, the J gene TRBJ1-1; D is possibly TRBD1 (6 bases). CDR1 and CDR2 from the germline V gene are SGHNT and YENEEA. Trimming stripped 5 bases from V and 6 bases from J, with 13 bases between. This CDR3 is built from 13 residues. CDR3: CASSDRRGSEAFF. DNA of the CDR3: TGTGCCAGCAGCGACCGCAGGGGTTCTGAAGCTTTCTTT.

CDR3 DNA sequence: TGTGCCAGCAGGGGAGGGACAAGAGGTAGGCGCTACGAGCAGTACTTC. Protein: CASRGGTRGRRYEQYF. This sequence joins TRBV2 and TRBJ2-7; D may be TRBD2 (7 bases). CDR1 SNHLY and CDR2 FYNNEI come from the germline V gene. V lost 6 bases, J lost 3 bases, and 21 bases lay in between. The CDR3 totals 16 residues.

The chain uses TRBV12-5 and TRBJ2-1, with 9 bases lining up with TRBD2. The V and J ends lost 1 base and 4 bases, in that order; junction bases with no gene match: 2. Germline V gene data show CDR1 as LGHNT and CDR2 as FRNRAP. The CDR3 is 15 residues long. CDR3 protein: CASGLGSGRYNEQFF. CDR3 coding DNA: TGTGCTAGTGGTTTGGGTAGCGGGAGATACAATGAGCAGTTCTTC.

The chain combines TRBV27 with TRBJ1-2; D gene uncertain. There are 14 residues in the CDR3. The germline V gene has CDR1 MNHEY and CDR2 SMNVEV (reference sequence). Trimming removed 3 bases from V and 4 bases from J, with 12 bases in between. CDR3 coding DNA: TGTGCCAGCAGTTTTAGAAGGAACAGCTATGGCTACACCTTC. This gives the protein CASSFRRNSYGYTF.

This rearrangement joins TRBV5-1 to TRBJ1-3; 7 bases are a match to TRBD1. The CDR3 covers 18 residues. Germline loops: CDR1 SGHRS, CDR2 YFSETQ. Trimming at V came to 0 bases and at J to 0 bases, leaving 9 bases not matched to a gene. The CDR3, as DNA: TGCGCCAGCAGCTTGGGGCCGACAGGGACCTTCTCTGGAAACACCATATATTTT. It codes for CASSLGPTGTFSGNTIYF.

The chain recombines TRBV30 with TRBJ1-5, with a weak D call TRBD1 (5 bases). Trimming removed 5 bases from V and 2 bases from J, with 10 bases in between. Germline V CDR1 and CDR2: GTSNPN, SVGIG (reference sequence). The CDR3 spans 13 residues. CDR3 DNA: TGTGCCTGGTCAGGGTCGGGCAATCAGCCCCAGCATTTT. It yields the protein CAWSGSGNQPQHF.

V gene TRBV28 combines with J gene TRBJ2-1; D not resolved. V lost 0 bases, J lost 7 bases, and 16 bases lay in between. In germline, CDR1 is MDHEN, CDR2 SYDVKM. This CDR3 has 16 residues. The CDR3 here is CASSLWPSVPRNEQFF. The CDR3 DNA reads as TGTGCCAGCAGTTTATGGCCCAGCGTCCCGCGGAATGAGCAGTTCTTC.

CDR3 bases: TGTGCCAGCAGCCAAGTTAGGCAGGGGTCACCCCTCCACTTT. Translating it yields CASSQVRQGSPLHF. V gene TRBV14 combines with J gene TRBJ1-6; D might be TRBD1 (6 bases). Germline V gene sequence: CDR1 SGHDN, CDR2 FVKESK. The CDR3 spans 14 residues. Trimming removed 1 base from V and 10 bases from J, with 11 bases in between.

The V gene is TRBV2, the J gene TRBJ1-3, with 10 bases identical to TRBD1. Germline V gene lookup returns CDR1 SNHLY and CDR2 FYNNEI. Losses at the gene ends were 6 bases for V and 2 bases for J; bases not matched to a gene: 4. CDR3 size: 15 residues. The CDR3, as DNA: TGTGCCAGCAGCTTAGGGACAGGGGCTGGAAACACCATATATTTT. This codes for CASSLGTGAGNTIYF.

Here the CDR3 DNA reads TGTGCCAGCAGCAATGGAGGAAACAGGGAAGGTACGCAGTATTTT. Protein sequence: CASSNGGNREGTQYF. The V call is TRBV5-4, the J call TRBJ2-3; tentative D call: TRBD1 (6 bases). CDR3 length: 15 residues. Germline V gene lookup returns CDR1 SGHNT and CDR2 YYREEE (reference sequence). V was cut by 4 bases and J by 8 bases, with 20 bases left in between.

The rearrangement joins TRBV7-9 to TRBJ1-2; D not resolved. Germline V gene data show CDR1 as SEHNR and CDR2 as FQNEAQ (reference sequence). This CDR3 contains 12 residues. The V and J ends lost 7 bases and 4 bases respectively, with 10 bases between them. CDR3 bases: TGTGCCAGCACCTCCCACGGCTATGGCTACACCTTC. It specifies CASTSHGYGYTF.

The chain joins TRBV7-2 to TRBJ2-1, with 8 bases that match TRBD2. Per germline, CDR1 SGHTA and CDR2 FQGNSA. Trimming cost V 1 base and J 0 bases; bases outside gene matches: 8. CDR3 length: 18 amino acids. CDR3 DNA sequence: TGTGCCAGCAGCTTAGTGTTCTCCGGGACTAGCTCCTACAATGAGCAGTTCTTC. It specifies CASSLVFSGTSSYNEQFF.

The rearrangement uses TRBV6-1 and TRBJ2-5; 9 bases agree with TRBD2. Per the germline V gene, CDR1 is MNHNS and CDR2 is SASEGT. The CDR3 extends over 13 amino acids. Losses at the gene ends were 3 bases for V and 6 bases for J; bases not matched to a gene: 2. Here the CDR3 reads CASSDSGSQTQYF. The CDR3 DNA sequence: TGTGCCAGCAGTGATAGCGGGAGCCAGACCCAGTACTTC.

The J gene is TRBJ2-4, the V gene TRBV19; 11 nucleotides agree with TRBD1. Per the germline V gene, CDR1 is LNHDA and CDR2 is SQIVND (reference sequence). The J segment lost 7 bases and the V segment lost 4 bases, leaving 3 bases of the junction unmatched. The CDR3 length is 14 residues. The CDR3 protein is CASSTGTGGNIQYF. CDR3 coding DNA: TGTGCCAGTAGTACCGGGACAGGGGGGAACATTCAGTACTTC.

V and J are TRBV6-2 or TRBV6-3 and TRBJ2-7; the match to TRBD2 covers 7 bases. The junction had 6 bases not matched to a gene; V was cut back by 2 bases and J by 2 bases. Germline V gene lookup returns CDR1 MNHEY and CDR2 SVGEGT. The CDR3 totals 15 residues. CDR3 coding DNA: TGTGCCAGCAGTTACACGCAAGCGGGGACCTACGAGCAGTACTTC. It translates to CASSYTQAGTYEQYF.

The chain carries TRBV18 and TRBJ2-5, with D tentatively TRBD1 (5 bases). The CDR3 loop spans 15 amino acids. Germline CDR1 reads KGHSH; CDR2 reads LQKENI. V was clipped by 3 bases and J by 5 bases, with 16 bases between them. The CDR3 sequence: CASSPQAQARETQYF. The CDR3 region has the DNA TGTGCCAGCTCACCCCAAGCACAGGCGAGGGAGACCCAGTACTTC. Based on the CDR3 plus reference TRBV18 and TRBJ2-5, the full variable domain is NAGVMQNPRHLVRRRGQEARLRCSPMKGHSHVYWYRQLPEEGLKFMVYLQKENIIDESGMPKERFSAEFPKEGPSILRIQQVVRGDSAAYFCASSPQAQARETQYFGPGTRLLVL.

This clone was observed once. V is TRBV28 and J is TRBJ1-5; D is possibly TRBD1 (6 bases). The CDR3 consists of 17 residues. Trimming stripped 5 bases from V and 2 bases from J, with 19 bases between. CDR1 is MDHEN and CDR2 is SYDVKM in the germline V gene. The CDR3 sequence is CASSQIKQGTGNQPQHF. The CDR3, as DNA: TGTGCCAGCAGTCAAATAAAACAGGGTACGGGCAATCAGCCCCAGCATTTT.

V is TRBV4-2 and J is TRBJ2-7; D not resolved. Trimming shortened V by 0 bases and J by 3 bases, and 12 bases separated the two germline ends. The germline V gene encodes CDR1 LGHNA and CDR2 YNFKEQ. The CDR3 sequence is 15 residues long. The DNA for the CDR3 is TGTGCCAGCAGCCAAGATGTGGAATCGGGCTACGAGCAGTACTTC. Translating it yields CASSQDVESGYEQYF.

The chain uses TRBV5-1 and TRBJ2-7; D is perhaps TRBD2 (5 bases). V was clipped by 5 bases and J by 0 bases, with 12 bases between them. Germline V gives CDR1 SGHRS, CDR2 YFSETQ. This CDR3 is 14 amino acids long. For the CDR3, the DNA is TGCGCCAGCAGGCGAGCGGATAACTCCTACGAGCAGTACTTC. Translated, it gives CASRRADNSYEQYF.

The J gene is TRBJ1-6, the V gene TRBV6-2 or TRBV6-3; 7 bases match TRBD1. CDR3 length: 15 amino acids. Losses at the gene ends were 4 bases for V and 9 bases for J; bases not matched to a gene: 9. Germline CDR1 is MNHEY and CDR2 is SVGEGT. The CDR3 nucleotides read TGTGCCAGCAGTTTTGAGGGGGCCGGTCGTTCACCCCTCCACTTT. This encodes CASSFEGAGRSPLHF.

This clone was seen a few times. This sequence joins TRBV15 and TRBJ1-4; 9 bases align to TRBD1. Germline V gives CDR1 LNHNV, CDR2 YYDKDF (reference sequence). Germline trimming cut 1 base from V and 6 bases from J; bases unmatched to any gene: 6. The CDR3 has 16 amino acids. This CDR3 is CATSRGDREGYEKLFF. The CDR3 DNA is TGTGCCACCAGCAGAGGGGACAGGGAAGGGTATGAAAAACTGTTTTTT. Complete variable domain (other parts from reference TRBV15 and TRBJ1-4): DAMVIQNPRYQVTQFGKPVTLSCSQTLNHNVMYWYQQKSSQAPKLLFHYYDKDFNNEADTPDNFQSRRPNTSFCFLDIRSPGLGDTAMYLCATSRGDREGYEKLFFGSGTQLSVL.

The rearrangement joins TRBV30 to TRBJ1-1; D perhaps matches TRBD1 (5 bases). V was pared by 6 bases and J by 4 bases, with 15 bases between. This CDR3 contains 13 residues. Germline loops: CDR1 GTSNPN, CDR2 SVGIG (reference sequence). The CDR3 nucleotides are TGTGCCTGCCTATCCCCGGGGGGCACTGAAGCTTTCTTT. Translating it yields CACLSPGGTEAFF.

This chain connects TRBV18 to TRBJ2-1, with a possible D match to TRBD2 (7 bases). In germline, CDR1 is KGHSH, CDR2 LQKENI. This CDR3 is built from 20 residues. Between the trimmed V and J ends, which lost 3 bases and 3 bases, there was a span of 27 bases. The CDR3 here is CASSPRGAGDFRSFYNEQFF. The CDR3 DNA sequence: TGTGCCAGCTCACCCCGGGGGGCCGGGGACTTCCGATCCTTCTACAATGAGCAGTTCTTC.

This clone was seen a handful of times. The chain couples TRBV6-5 to TRBJ2-7, with 10 positions matching TRBD1. CDR1 MNHEY and CDR2 SVGAGI come from the germline V gene. This CDR3 is built from 14 residues. J gave up 5 bases and V 10 bases, and 11 bases lay outside the gene matches. The CDR3 region is CATKPGQGSDEQYF. For the CDR3, the DNA is TGTGCCACCAAACCGGGACAGGGGTCCGACGAGCAGTACTTC.

This chain joins TRBV5-4 and TRBJ1-4; possibly TRBD1 for D (6 bases). V shed 4 bases and J shed 3 bases, with 13 bases lying between them. Germline assignment: CDR1 SGHNT and CDR2 YYREEE (reference sequence). The CDR3 consists of 15 residues. CDR3 protein: CASSGGGAANEKLFF. DNA of the CDR3: TGTGCCAGCAGCGGAGGGGGGGCGGCTAATGAAAAACTGTTTTTT.

A single count supports this clone. This chain links TRBV7-2 with TRBJ2-5, with a possible D match to TRBD1 (7 bases). The CDR3 is 17 amino acids. Per the germline V gene, CDR1 is SGHTA and CDR2 is FQGNSA. V lost 5 bases and J 1 base, leaving 20 bases between the germline ends. The CDR3 region is CASSPARGAPGQETQYF. CDR3 DNA: TGTGCCAGCAGCCCCGCCAGGGGGGCTCCCGGCCAAGAGACCCAGTACTTC.

This clone came up once. This rearrangement joins TRBV18 to TRBJ2-5; 7 bases agree with TRBD1. This CDR3 spans 15 amino acids. J gave up 5 bases and V 1 base, and 7 bases lay outside the gene matches. Germline V CDR1 and CDR2: KGHSH, LQKENI. CDR3 sequence reads: CASSPRVGGLETQYF. As DNA, the CDR3 is TGTGCCAGCTCACCACGGGTAGGGGGCCTGGAGACCCAGTACTTC.